The present T cell receptor beta chain was sequenced within a study of early stage breast cancer tumors. Assay used: immunoSEQ multiplex PCR; TCRdb lists only in-frame clones, some missing. The data show around 71,000 clones, approximately 79% seen once. V shed 2 bases and J 8 bases; nucleotides not matched to a gene: 5. Germline CDR1 is SGHRS and CDR2 is YFSETQ. This CDR3 is 14 amino acids long. The V and J genes are TRBV5-1 and TRBJ2-1; TRBD2 matches at 9 bases. The sequencing sample was made of blood. This clonotype originated in a person between 55 and 69 years old with breast cancer. For the CDR3, the DNA is TGCGCCAGCAGCTTTAGCGGGGGCTTGGATGAGCAGTTCTTC. Protein sequence: CASSFSGGLDEQFF.